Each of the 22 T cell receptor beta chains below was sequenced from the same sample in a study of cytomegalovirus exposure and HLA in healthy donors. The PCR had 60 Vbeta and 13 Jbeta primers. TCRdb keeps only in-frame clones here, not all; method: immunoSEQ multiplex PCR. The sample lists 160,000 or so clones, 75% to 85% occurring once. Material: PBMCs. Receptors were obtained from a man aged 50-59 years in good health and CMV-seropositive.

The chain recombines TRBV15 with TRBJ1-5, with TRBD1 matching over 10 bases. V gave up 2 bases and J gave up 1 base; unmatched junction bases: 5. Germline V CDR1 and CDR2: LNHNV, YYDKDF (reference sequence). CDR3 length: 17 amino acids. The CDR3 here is CATSRRQGARSNQPQHF. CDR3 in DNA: TGTGCCACCAGCAGAAGACAGGGGGCCAGGAGCAATCAGCCCCAGCATTTT.

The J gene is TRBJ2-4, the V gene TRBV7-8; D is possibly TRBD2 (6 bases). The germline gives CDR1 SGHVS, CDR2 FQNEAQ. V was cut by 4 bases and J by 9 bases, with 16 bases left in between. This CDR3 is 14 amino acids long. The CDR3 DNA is TGTGCCAGCAGCTCGCCGGGGCGGGACCCCATTCAGTACTTC. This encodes CASSSPGRDPIQYF.

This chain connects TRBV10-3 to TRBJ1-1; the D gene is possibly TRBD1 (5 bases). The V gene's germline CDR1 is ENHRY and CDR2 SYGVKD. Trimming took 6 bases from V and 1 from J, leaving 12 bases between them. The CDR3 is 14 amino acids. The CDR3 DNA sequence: TGTGCCATCAGCCTCGGGGGGTCGAACACTGAAGCTTTCTTT. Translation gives CAISLGGSNTEAFF.

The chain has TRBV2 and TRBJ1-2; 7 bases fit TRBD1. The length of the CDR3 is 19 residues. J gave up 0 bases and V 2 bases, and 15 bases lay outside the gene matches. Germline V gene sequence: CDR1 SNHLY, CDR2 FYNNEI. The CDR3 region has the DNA TGTGCCAGCAGTGAATGGCCTCACGGTGACAGGGAGCCTAACTATGGCTACACCTTC. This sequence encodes CASSEWPHGDREPNYGYTF. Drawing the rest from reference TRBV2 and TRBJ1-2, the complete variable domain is EPEVTQTPSHQVTQMGQEVILRCVPISNHLYFYWYRQILGQKVEFLVSFYNNEISEKSEIFDDQFSVERPDGSNFTLKIRSTKLEDSAMYFCASSEWPHGDREPNYGYTFGSGTRLTVV.

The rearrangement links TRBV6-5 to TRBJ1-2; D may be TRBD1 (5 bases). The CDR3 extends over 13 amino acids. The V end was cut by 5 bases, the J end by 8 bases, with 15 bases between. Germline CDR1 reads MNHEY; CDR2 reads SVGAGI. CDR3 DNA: TGTGCCAGCAGTCAGGGTCGGGTTGGCGGCTACACCTTC. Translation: CASSQGRVGGYTF.

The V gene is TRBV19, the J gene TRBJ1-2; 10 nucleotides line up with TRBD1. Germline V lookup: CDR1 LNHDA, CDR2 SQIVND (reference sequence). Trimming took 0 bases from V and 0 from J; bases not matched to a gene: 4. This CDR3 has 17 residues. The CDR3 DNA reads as TGTGCCAGTAGTATAGATTGGGACAGGGGTTCTAACTATGGCTACACCTTC. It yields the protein CASSIDWDRGSNYGYTF.

This CDR3 reads CASSPPLGGTRVLQETQYF. The CDR3 DNA is TGTGCCAGCTCACCACCCCTTGGCGGGACTAGGGTCCTCCAAGAGACCCAGTACTTC. The chain uses TRBV18 and TRBJ2-5, with 8 bases lining up with TRBD2. CDR1 and CDR2 (germline): KGHSH, LQKENI. The V segment lost 0 bases and the J segment 1 base; nucleotides outside the gene matches: 13. This CDR3 comprises 19 residues.

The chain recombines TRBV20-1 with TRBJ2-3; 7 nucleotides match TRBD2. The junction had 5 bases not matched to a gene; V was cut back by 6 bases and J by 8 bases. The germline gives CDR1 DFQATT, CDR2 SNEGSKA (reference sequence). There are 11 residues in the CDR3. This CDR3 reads CSATPGGTQYF. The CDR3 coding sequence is TGCAGTGCCACCCCGGGAGGTACGCAGTATTTT.

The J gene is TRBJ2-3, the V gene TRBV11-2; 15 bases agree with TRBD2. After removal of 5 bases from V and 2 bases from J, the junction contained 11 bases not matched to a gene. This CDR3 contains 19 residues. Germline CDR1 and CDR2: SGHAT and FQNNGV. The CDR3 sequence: CASSPYGTSGGLVTDTQYF. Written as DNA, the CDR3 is TGTGCCAGCAGCCCCTACGGGACTAGCGGGGGGCTCGTCACAGATACGCAGTATTTT.

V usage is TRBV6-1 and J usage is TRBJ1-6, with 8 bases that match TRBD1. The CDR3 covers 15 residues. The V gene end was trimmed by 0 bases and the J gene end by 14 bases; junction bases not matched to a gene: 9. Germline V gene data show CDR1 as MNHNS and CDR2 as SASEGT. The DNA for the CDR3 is TGTGCCAGCAGTGAAGCGGGGACAGGATCATCGGCCCTCCACTTT. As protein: CASSEAGTGSSALHF.

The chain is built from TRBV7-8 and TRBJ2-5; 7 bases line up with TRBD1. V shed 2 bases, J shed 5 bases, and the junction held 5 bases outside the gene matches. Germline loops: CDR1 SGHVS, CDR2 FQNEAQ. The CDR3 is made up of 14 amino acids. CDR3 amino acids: CASSLNRGWETQYF. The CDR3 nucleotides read TGTGCCAGCAGCTTAAACAGGGGCTGGGAGACCCAGTACTTC.

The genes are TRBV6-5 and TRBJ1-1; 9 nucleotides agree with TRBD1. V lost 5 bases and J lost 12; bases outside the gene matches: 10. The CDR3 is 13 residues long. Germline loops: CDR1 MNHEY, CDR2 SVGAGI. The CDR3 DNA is TGTGCCAGCAGTCCTGGGACAGGGCTTTCTACTTTCTTT. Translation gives CASSPGTGLSTFF.

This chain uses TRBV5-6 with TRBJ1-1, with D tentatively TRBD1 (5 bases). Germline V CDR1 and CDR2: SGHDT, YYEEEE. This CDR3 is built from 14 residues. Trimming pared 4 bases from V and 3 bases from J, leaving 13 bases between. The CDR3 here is CASSPEGRHTEAFF. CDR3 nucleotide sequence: TGTGCCAGCAGCCCCGAGGGGAGGCACACTGAAGCTTTCTTT.

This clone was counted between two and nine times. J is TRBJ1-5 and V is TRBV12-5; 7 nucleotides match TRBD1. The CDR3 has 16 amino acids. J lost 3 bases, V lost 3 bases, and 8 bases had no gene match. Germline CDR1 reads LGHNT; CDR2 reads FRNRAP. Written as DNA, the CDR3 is TGTGCTAGTGGTTTAATACAGGGGCTAAACAATCAGCCCCAGCATTTT. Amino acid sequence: CASGLIQGLNNQPQHF.

The CDR3 DNA follows: TGTGCCAGCAGTCACGACAGGGACGGATATGGCTACACCTTC. It translates to CASSHDRDGYGYTF. The gene calls are TRBV6-5 and TRBJ1-2; 7 bases agree with TRBD1. The V segment lost 5 bases and the J segment 5 bases; nucleotides outside the gene matches: 8. Germline lookup yields CDR1 MNHEY and CDR2 SVGAGI. CDR3 length: 14 residues.

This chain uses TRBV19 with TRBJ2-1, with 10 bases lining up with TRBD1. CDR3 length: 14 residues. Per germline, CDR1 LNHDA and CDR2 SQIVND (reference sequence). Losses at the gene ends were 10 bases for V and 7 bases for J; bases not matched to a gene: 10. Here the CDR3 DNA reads TGTGCCACCCAACCGACAGGGGGCGAAAATGAGCAGTTCTTC. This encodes CATQPTGGENEQFF.

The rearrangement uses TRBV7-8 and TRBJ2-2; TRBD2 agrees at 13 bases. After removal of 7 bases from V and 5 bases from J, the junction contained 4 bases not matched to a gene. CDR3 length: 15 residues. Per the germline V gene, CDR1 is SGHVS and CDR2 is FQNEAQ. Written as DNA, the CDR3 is TGTGCCAGCAACCAACTAGCGGGAGGGACCGGGGAGCTGTTTTTT. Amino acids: CASNQLAGGTGELFF.

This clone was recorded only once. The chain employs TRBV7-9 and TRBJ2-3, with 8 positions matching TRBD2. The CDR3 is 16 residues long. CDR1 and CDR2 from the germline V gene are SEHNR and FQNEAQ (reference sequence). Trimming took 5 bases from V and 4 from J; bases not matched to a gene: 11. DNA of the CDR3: TGTGCCAGCAGCCTCTCGACGGGGGGGGAGGCAGATACGCAGTATTTT. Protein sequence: CASSLSTGGEADTQYF. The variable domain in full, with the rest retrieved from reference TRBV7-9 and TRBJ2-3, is DTGVSQNPRHKITKRGQNVTFRCDPISEHNRLYWYRQTLGQGPEFLTYFQNEAQLEKSRLLSDRFSAERPKGSFSTLEIQRTEQGDSAMYLCASSLSTGGEADTQYFGPGTRLTVL.

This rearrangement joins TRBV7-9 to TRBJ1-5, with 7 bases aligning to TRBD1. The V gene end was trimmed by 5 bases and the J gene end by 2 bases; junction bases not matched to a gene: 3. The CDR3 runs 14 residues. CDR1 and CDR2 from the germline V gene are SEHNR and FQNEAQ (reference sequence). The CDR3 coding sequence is TGTGCCAGCAGCAGACAGGGAGGCAATCAGCCCCAGCATTTT. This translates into CASSRQGGNQPQHF.

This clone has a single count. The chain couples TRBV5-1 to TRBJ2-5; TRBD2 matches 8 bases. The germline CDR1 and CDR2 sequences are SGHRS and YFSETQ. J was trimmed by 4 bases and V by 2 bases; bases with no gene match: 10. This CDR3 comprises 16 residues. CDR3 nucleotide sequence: TGCGCCAGCAGCTTCTCTATCTCGGGGGGGCCAGAGACCCAGTACTTC. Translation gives CASSFSISGGPETQYF.

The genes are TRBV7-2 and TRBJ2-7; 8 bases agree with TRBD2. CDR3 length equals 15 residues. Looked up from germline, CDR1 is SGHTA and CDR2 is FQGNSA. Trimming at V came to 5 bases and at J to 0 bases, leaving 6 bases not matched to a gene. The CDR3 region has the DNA TGTGCCAGCAGCCGAGCGGGGGCTACCTCCTACGAGCAGTACTTC. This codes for CASSRAGATSYEQYF.

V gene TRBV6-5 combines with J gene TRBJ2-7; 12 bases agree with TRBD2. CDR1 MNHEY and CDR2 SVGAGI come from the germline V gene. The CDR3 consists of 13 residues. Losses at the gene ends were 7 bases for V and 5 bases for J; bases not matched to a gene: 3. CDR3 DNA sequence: TGTGCCAGCAAACTAGCGGGAGGAGACGAGCAGTACGTC. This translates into CASKLAGGDEQYV.